These 27 T cell receptor beta chains were all obtained from the same sample, sequenced in a study of regulatory T cells. Findings and limits, study-wide: Hydrophobic residues at CDR3 positions 6 and 7 were enriched in conventional CD4+ T cells of CD3G-deficient patients.

What these receptors recognize is not known. Primers: 52 TRBV forward and 13 TRBJ reverse. Clones were read by immunoSEQ multiplex PCR, and TCRdb kept only the in-frame ones, dropping some. The table has tens of thousands of clones, about 89% seen once. The source material was conventional CD4+ T cells sorted from blood. These receptors were collected from a person aged 18 to 35 with CD3G deficiency.

This chain uses TRBV30 with TRBJ2-3; the match to TRBD1 covers 8 bases. The junction had 11 bases not matched to a gene; V was cut back by 2 bases and J by 4 bases. This CDR3 region has 16 residues. The germline V gene has CDR1 GTSNPN and CDR2 SVGIG (reference sequence). The CDR3 here is CAWSKDWAGGADTQYF. In DNA, the CDR3 is TGTGCCTGGAGTAAGGATTGGGCAGGGGGCGCAGATACGCAGTATTTT.

The chain combines TRBV21-1 with TRBJ2-4; TRBD1 is the table's D call and was not checked against the DNA. TRBV21-1 is a listed pseudogene. The CDR3 consists of 13 residues. The DNA for the CDR3 is TGTGCCAGCAGCCCCCGACAGGGGCCCATTCAGTACTTC. Translating it yields CASSPRQGPIQYF.

The rearrangement uses TRBV28 and TRBJ2-7, with 8 nucleotides matching TRBD2. Looked up from germline, CDR1 is MDHEN and CDR2 is SYDVKM. After removal of 7 bases from V and 2 bases from J, the junction contained 7 bases not matched to a gene. CDR3 length: 14 residues. CDR3 loop: CASTESGGAYEQYF. The CDR3 DNA sequence: TGTGCCAGCACCGAGTCGGGGGGGGCCTACGAGCAGTACTTC. The variable domain in full, completed from reference TRBV28 and TRBJ2-7, reads DVKVTQSSRYLVKRTGEKVFLECVQDMDHENMFWYRQDPGLGLRLIYFSYDVKMKEKGDIPEGYSVSREKKERFSLILESASTNQTSMYLCASTESGGAYEQYFGPGTRLTVT.

The rearrangement joins TRBV28 to TRBJ2-1, with D uncertain. The CDR3 sequence is 14 residues long. Germline V lookup: CDR1 MDHEN, CDR2 SYDVKM. V was cut by 10 bases and J by 5 bases, with 18 bases left in between. The CDR3 DNA follows: TGTGCCACCAGATATGGCGGACCCCACAATGAGCAGTTCTTC. This gives the protein CATRYGGPHNEQFF.

The V and J genes are TRBV10-3 and TRBJ1-2; TRBD1 matches 9 bases. The junction had 8 bases not matched to a gene; V was cut back by 4 bases and J by 8 bases. Per germline, CDR1 ENHRY and CDR2 SYGVKD. This CDR3 has 14 residues. The CDR3 DNA follows: TGTGCCATCAGTGCACAGGGGGCGTGGGGAGGCTACACCTTC. Residues: CAISAQGAWGGYTF.

This chain links TRBV6-1 with TRBJ2-7; D not certain. Germline V lookup: CDR1 MNHNS, CDR2 SASEGT. Trimming shortened V by 3 bases and J by 3 bases, and 9 bases separated the two germline ends. CDR3 size: 13 residues. CDR3 DNA: TGTGCCAGCAGTGATCGCCTCCACTACGAGCAGTACTTC. Encoded protein: CASSDRLHYEQYF.

The gene calls are TRBV6-4 and TRBJ1-3; TRBD1 matches 8 bases. The germline V gene encodes CDR1 MRHNA and CDR2 SNTAGT. The CDR3 contains 15 residues. V shed 4 bases, J shed 0 bases, and the junction held 2 bases outside the gene matches. The DNA of the CDR3 is TGTGCCAGCAGTGGGACAGGGCACTCTGGAAACACCATATATTTT. This encodes CASSGTGHSGNTIYF.

The chain carries TRBV27 and TRBJ2-1; D may be TRBD1 (5 bases). This CDR3 is built from 11 residues. Germline V gene data show CDR1 as MNHEY and CDR2 as SMNVEV (reference sequence). Trimming removed 3 bases at V and 9 bases at J, with 6 bases between. The CDR3 DNA follows: TGTGCCAGCAGTTTTCAGGGTGAGCAGTTCTTC. Amino acids: CASSFQGEQFF.

The chain carries TRBV7-9 and TRBJ2-5, with TRBD2 as a possible D gene (7 bases). Per the germline V gene, CDR1 is SEHNR and CDR2 is FQNEAQ (reference sequence). This CDR3 spans 16 amino acids. V gave up 2 bases and J gave up 0 bases, with 13 bases separating them. The CDR3 DNA reads TGTGCCAGCAGCTTAATCGGGGGGCGGTACCAAGAGACCCAGTACTTC. It translates to CASSLIGGRYQETQYF.

The chain joins TRBV5-1 to TRBJ2-3; 9 positions agree with TRBD2. The CDR3 extends over 17 amino acids. Germline V gene sequence: CDR1 SGHRS, CDR2 YFSETQ. V gave up 0 bases and J gave up 0 bases; unmatched junction bases: 5. The CDR3 sequence: CASSLGLTSGSTDTQYF. The CDR3 bases are TGCGCCAGCAGCTTGGGTCTGACTAGCGGTAGCACAGATACGCAGTATTTT.

The chain links TRBV28 to TRBJ2-1, with D possibly being TRBD2 (7 bases). Trimming took off 6 bases at V and 8 bases at J, with 17 bases between the two ends. The CDR3 has 14 amino acids. Per germline, CDR1 MDHEN and CDR2 SYDVKM. The CDR3 region is CASSPGGRVDEQFF. The CDR3 DNA is TGTGCCAGCAGCCCGGGGGGCAGGGTTGATGAGCAGTTCTTC.

The chain has TRBV6-1 and TRBJ2-1; 7 bases are a match to TRBD2. The CDR3 consists of 14 residues. The germline gives CDR1 MNHNS, CDR2 SASEGT. V shed 6 bases, J shed 9 bases, and the junction held 11 bases outside the gene matches. CDR3 in amino acids: CASSIGLVGVEQFF. The CDR3 DNA is TGTGCCAGCAGCATCGGACTAGTGGGTGTTGAGCAGTTCTTC.

The V and J genes are TRBV5-1 and TRBJ1-1, with 12 nucleotides matching TRBD1. Trimming took 4 bases from V and 5 from J; bases not matched to a gene: 6. CDR1 SGHRS and CDR2 YFSETQ come from the germline V gene. The CDR3 length is 15 residues. The CDR3 loop reads CASSTGTGGQTEAFF. The CDR3 nucleotides read TGCGCCAGCAGCACAGGGACAGGGGGCCAAACTGAAGCTTTCTTT.

The rearrangement joins TRBV6-5 to TRBJ1-2, with D possibly matching TRBD1 (6 bases). CDR1 MNHEY and CDR2 SVGAGI come from the germline V gene. The V and J ends lost 10 bases and 6 bases respectively, with 18 bases between them. This CDR3 is built from 13 residues. The DNA for the CDR3 is TGTGCCACCTTCTCAGGGGTCGAGAATGGCTACACCTTC. Translation: CATFSGVENGYTF.

The genes are TRBV18 and TRBJ1-1, with D hard to call. V lost 1 base and J lost 0, with 6 bases in between. The CDR3 totals 14 residues. Per the germline V gene, CDR1 is KGHSH and CDR2 is LQKENI. CDR3 sequence: CASSPRGMNTEAFF. Here the CDR3 DNA reads TGTGCCAGCTCACCACGTGGAATGAACACTGAAGCTTTCTTT.

This chain joins TRBV6-1 and TRBJ1-2; TRBD1 matches 8 bases. Germline lookup yields CDR1 MNHNS and CDR2 SASEGT. The CDR3 sequence is 13 residues long. The trim removed 5 bases at V and 6 bases at J, leaving 5 bases unmatched. The CDR3 here is CASSRTGLDGYTF. The CDR3 nucleotides are TGTGCCAGCAGTCGGACAGGGCTGGATGGCTACACCTTC.

V usage is TRBV6-1 and J usage is TRBJ1-2, with D unclear. The CDR3 spans 11 residues. V lost 6 bases and J lost 11, with 13 bases in between. Per germline, CDR1 MNHNS and CDR2 SASEGT. The CDR3 region is CASRIQFKYTF. CDR3 sequence (DNA): TGTGCCAGCAGGATACAGTTTAAGTACACCTTC.

The chain combines TRBV6-1 with TRBJ1-4; D remains unclear. This CDR3 has 17 residues. V was trimmed by 2 bases and J by 0 bases, leaving 13 bases between them. CDR1 is MNHNS and CDR2 is SASEGT in the germline V gene. The CDR3: CASSEPVGTATNEKLFF. The CDR3 bases are TGTGCCAGCAGTGAACCTGTCGGAACAGCAACTAATGAAAAACTGTTTTTT.

V usage is TRBV5-1 and J usage is TRBJ2-1; 8 bases are shared with TRBD1. CDR1 and CDR2 from the germline V gene are SGHRS and YFSETQ. With 3 bases clipped from V and 7 bases from J, the junction kept 9 bases outside the gene matches. CDR3 size: 15 residues. The CDR3 DNA reads TGCGCCAGCAGCTACTCCGGGACAGGCGGAAATGAGCAGTTCTTC. It is translated as CASSYSGTGGNEQFF.

The chain recombines TRBV5-1 with TRBJ2-7, with TRBD2 matching 9 bases. The V gene's germline CDR1 is SGHRS and CDR2 YFSETQ. This CDR3 has 15 amino acids. Unmatched junction bases numbered 7, after V lost 3 bases and J lost 3 bases. The CDR3 DNA sequence: TGCGCCAGCAGCTACGAGGCGGGAGGGCACTACGAGCAGTACTTC. It encodes CASSYEAGGHYEQYF.

The J gene is TRBJ2-1, the V gene TRBV5-1, with D perhaps TRBD2 (6 bases). V was shortened by 0 bases and J by 6 bases, with 10 bases between the two germline ends. Germline CDR1 is SGHRS and CDR2 is YFSETQ. CDR3 length: 14 amino acids. The CDR3 spells CASSLGDSPNEQFF. In DNA form, the CDR3 reads TGCGCCAGCAGCTTGGGGGACTCTCCCAATGAGCAGTTCTTC.

The chain links TRBV5-1 to TRBJ2-7; TRBD1 agrees at 10 bases. V lost 3 bases and J lost 3; bases outside the gene matches: 3. CDR1 is SGHRS and CDR2 is YFSETQ in the germline V gene. CDR3 length equals 14 residues. The CDR3 sequence: CASSSGQGNYEQYF. In DNA form, the CDR3 reads TGCGCCAGCAGCTCGGGACAGGGGAACTACGAGCAGTACTTC.

The V call is TRBV30, the J call TRBJ2-7; no clear D. Germline V CDR1 and CDR2: GTSNPN, SVGIG (reference sequence). The CDR3 is 13 amino acids. V gave up 2 bases and J gave up 6 bases, with 14 bases separating them. CDR3: CAWSPRTDGEQYF. CDR3 nucleotide sequence: TGTGCCTGGAGTCCAAGGACGGACGGCGAGCAGTACTTC.

The chain employs TRBV28 and TRBJ1-1, with D possibly TRBD1 on 5 matching bases. Germline V CDR1 and CDR2: MDHEN, SYDVKM. V was shortened by 2 bases and J by 4 bases, with 11 bases between the two germline ends. CDR3 size: 14 residues. CDR3 DNA sequence: TGTGCCAGCAGTTTAGGGGGAGAATCCACTGAAGCTTTCTTT. Translated, it gives CASSLGGESTEAFF.

The chain employs TRBV28 and TRBJ2-2; 10 bases are shared with TRBD2. The junction had 5 bases not matched to a gene; V was cut back by 5 bases and J by 5 bases. The CDR3 consists of 15 residues. Germline CDR1 reads MDHEN; CDR2 reads SYDVKM. The chain's CDR3 is CASSLAGVGTGELFF. CDR3 coding DNA: TGTGCCAGCAGTCTAGCGGGAGTGGGAACCGGGGAGCTGTTTTTT.

V usage is TRBV5-1 and J usage is TRBJ1-1, with D unresolved. The CDR3 length is 14 residues. V lost 4 bases to trimming and J lost 3 bases, with 13 bases between them. CDR1 and CDR2 (germline): SGHRS, YFSETQ. The CDR3 reads CASSPEGLDTEAFF. The CDR3 DNA sequence: TGCGCCAGCAGCCCAGAAGGGTTGGACACTGAAGCTTTCTTT.

The rearrangement uses TRBV28 and TRBJ1-1; 7 bases are shared with TRBD1. V lost 4 bases, J lost 2 bases, and 4 bases stayed unmatched. This CDR3 contains 14 residues. Per the germline V gene, CDR1 is MDHEN and CDR2 is SYDVKM. CDR3 loop: CASSSGGGNTEAFF. The CDR3, as DNA: TGTGCCAGCAGTTCGGGAGGGGGCAACACTGAAGCTTTCTTT.